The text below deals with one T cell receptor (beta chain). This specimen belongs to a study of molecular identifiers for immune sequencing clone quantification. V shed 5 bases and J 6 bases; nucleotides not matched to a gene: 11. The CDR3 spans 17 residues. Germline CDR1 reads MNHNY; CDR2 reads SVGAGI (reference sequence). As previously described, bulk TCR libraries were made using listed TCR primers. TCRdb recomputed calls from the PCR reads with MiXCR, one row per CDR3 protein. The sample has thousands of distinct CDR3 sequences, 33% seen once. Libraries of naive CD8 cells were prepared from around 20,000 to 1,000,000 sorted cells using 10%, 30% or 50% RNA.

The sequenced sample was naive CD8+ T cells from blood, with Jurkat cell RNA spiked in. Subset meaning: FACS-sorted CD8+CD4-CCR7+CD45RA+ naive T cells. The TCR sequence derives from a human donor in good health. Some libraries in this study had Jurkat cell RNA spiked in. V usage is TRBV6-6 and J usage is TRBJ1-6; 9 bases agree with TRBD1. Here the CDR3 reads CASSPTGQGRFNSPLHF. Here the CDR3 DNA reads TGTGCCAGCAGTCCGACCGGACAGGGGAGATTTAATTCACCCCTCCACTTT.